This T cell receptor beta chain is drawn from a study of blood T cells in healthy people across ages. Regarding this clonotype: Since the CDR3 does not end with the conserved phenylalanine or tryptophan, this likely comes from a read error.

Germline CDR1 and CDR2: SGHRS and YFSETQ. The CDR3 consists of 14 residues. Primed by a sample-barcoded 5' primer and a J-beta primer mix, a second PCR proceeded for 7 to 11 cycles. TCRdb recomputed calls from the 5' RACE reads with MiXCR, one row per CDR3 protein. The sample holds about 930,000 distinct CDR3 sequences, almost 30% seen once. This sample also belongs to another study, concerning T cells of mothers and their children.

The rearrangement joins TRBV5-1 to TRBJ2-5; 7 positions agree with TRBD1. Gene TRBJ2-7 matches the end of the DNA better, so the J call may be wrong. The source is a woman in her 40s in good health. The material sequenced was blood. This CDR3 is CANCSTGTADEQYY. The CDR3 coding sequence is TGCGCCAACTGTTCAACTGGGACAGCGGACGAGCAGTACTAC.